The TCR beta chain described here comes from a study of T cell responses to AZD1222 COVID-19 vaccine. Points from the study as a whole: White British people made up most donors, females outnumbered males, and clonal diversity was possibly underestimated. Vaccine-related CD4 TCRs covered spike, predominating at 160-218 and 743-854. Seropositivity was recorded at baseline in only 5 or 6 AZD1222 recipients.

Sequencing used immunoSEQ multiplex PCR; TCRdb keeps in-frame clones, though not all of them. The data contain 140,000 to 150,000 clones, roughly 88% of them seen just once; the ten biggest clones take up about 1.8%. V shed 0 bases, J shed 8 bases, and the junction held 5 bases outside the gene matches. The CDR3 length is 14 residues. In germline, CDR1 is LGHNA, CDR2 YNFKEQ. Worth noting for this clone: Its antigen is not known. This sample also contains other DNA sequences that code for the same CDR3.

This receptor was obtained from an adult who received the AZD1222 COVID-19 vaccine. The specimen comprised peripheral blood, sampled 28 days after the second AZD1222 dose. The rearrangement uses TRBV4-2 and TRBJ1-2; the match to TRBD1 covers 8 bases. CDR3 DNA sequence: TGTGCCAGCAGCCAAGATCAGGGGGCGCGAGGCTACACCTTC. Protein sequence: CASSQDQGARGYTF.